These 30 T cell receptor beta chains share one sample of origin, sequenced in a study of blood T cell repertoires in COVID-19. TCRdb's table, derived via immunoSEQ multiplex PCR, lists solely in-frame clones and lacks some. The profile covers 40,000 to 55,000 clones, with roughly nine tenths appearing a single time and around 9.7% taken by the ten largest. The sample comprised peripheral blood. All receptors come from an elderly woman with acute or convalescent COVID-19.

The genes are TRBV29-1 and TRBJ1-1; 8 bases align to TRBD1. CDR3 size: 14 residues. Germline loops: CDR1 SQVTM, CDR2 ANQGSEA. With V trimmed by 7 bases and J by 7 bases, 14 bases remained unmatched. As DNA, the CDR3 is TGCAGCGCTCGAAGGGGACAGGCCTTGGGTGAAGCTTTCTTT. It is translated as CSARRGQALGEAFF.

The CDR3 reads CATSSVRDSNSPLHF. In DNA form, the CDR3 reads TGTGCCACCAGCAGCGTCCGGGACAGTAATTCACCCCTCCACTTT. The chain recombines TRBV15 with TRBJ1-6; TRBD1 matches 7 bases. The CDR3 covers 15 residues. Germline V lookup: CDR1 LNHNV, CDR2 YYDKDF (reference sequence). The V gene end was trimmed by 3 bases and the J gene end by 6 bases; junction bases not matched to a gene: 5.

The V and J genes are TRBV5-1 and TRBJ1-1; possible D gene TRBD1, 5 bases. V lost 3 bases to trimming and J lost 0 bases, with 9 bases between them. The germline gives CDR1 SGHRS, CDR2 YFSETQ. This CDR3 region has 14 residues. This CDR3 is CASSSGTLNTEAFF. CDR3 DNA sequence: TGCGCCAGCAGCTCGGGGACTCTGAACACTGAAGCTTTCTTT.

This clone came up a few times. The chain links TRBV6-2 or TRBV6-3 to TRBJ2-2, with a possible D match to TRBD2 (6 bases). The germline V gene has CDR1 MNHEY and CDR2 SVGEGT. Trimming took 2 bases from V and 6 from J, leaving 16 bases between them. The CDR3 contains 16 residues. CDR3 DNA sequence: TGTGCCAGCAGTTACGTAATCGGGGGTCCCCCCGGGGAGCTGTTTTTT. This encodes CASSYVIGGPPGELFF.

The chain uses TRBV9 and TRBJ2-7, with D possibly TRBD2 on 6 matching bases. Trimming took off 0 bases at V and 0 bases at J, with 7 bases between the two ends. Germline V CDR1 and CDR2: SGDLS, YYNGEE. The CDR3 has 14 residues. This CDR3 reads CASSVVGGSYEQYF. The CDR3 DNA sequence: TGTGCCAGCAGCGTAGTGGGGGGCTCCTACGAGCAGTACTTC.

This chain joins TRBV10-1 and TRBJ1-5; unclear D gene. Germline CDR1 is WNHNN and CDR2 is SYGVQD (reference sequence). This CDR3 has 13 amino acids. Trimming pared 6 bases from V and 4 bases from J, leaving 10 bases between. CDR3 sequence (DNA): TGCGCCAGCAGCCGTAGGAGAAATCAGCCCCAGCATTTT. As protein: CASSRRRNQPQHF.

The CDR3 bases are TGCGCCAGCAGCACCGGACAGGGTCAATATGGCTACACCTTC. Its protein is CASSTGQGQYGYTF. This chain links TRBV5-1 with TRBJ1-2; 8 positions match TRBD1. J lost 5 bases, V lost 4 bases, and 7 bases had no gene match. CDR1 and CDR2 from the germline V gene are SGHRS and YFSETQ. CDR3 size: 14 residues.

This sequence joins TRBV4-1 and TRBJ2-1, with TRBD1 matching 7 bases. The germline V gene encodes CDR1 MGHRA and CDR2 YSYEKL. CDR3 length: 16 amino acids. V trimming: 0 bases; J trimming: 10 bases; junction bases outside the gene matches: 12. The CDR3 spells CASSQDPEGQLLEQFF. The DNA of the CDR3 is TGCGCCAGCAGCCAAGATCCCGAGGGACAGCTTTTAGAGCAGTTCTTC.

The V and J genes are TRBV6-5 and TRBJ2-3, with 12 nucleotides matching TRBD2. The trim removed 0 bases at V and 8 bases at J, leaving 3 bases unmatched. Germline V gives CDR1 MNHEY, CDR2 SVGAGI. CDR3 size: 15 residues. CDR3 sequence (DNA): TGTGCCAGCAGTTACTCGAGACTAGCGGGAGCTACGCAGTATTTT. Translated: CASSYSRLAGATQYF.

The V call is TRBV11-3, the J call TRBJ2-7, with 7 nucleotides matching TRBD1. There are 15 residues in the CDR3. Per the germline V gene, CDR1 is SGHNT and CDR2 is YENEEA. Losses at the gene ends were 3 bases for V and 3 bases for J; bases not matched to a gene: 8. DNA of the CDR3: TGTGCCAGCAGCTTCAACCGGGACAGAGACTACGAGCAGTACTTC. Translation: CASSFNRDRDYEQYF.

V usage is TRBV19 and J usage is TRBJ1-5; 9 bases line up with TRBD1. The junction had 4 bases not matched to a gene; V was cut back by 1 base and J by 3 bases. Germline CDR1 LNHDA, CDR2 SQIVND (reference sequence). The CDR3 is made up of 16 amino acids. The CDR3: CASSIVGDRVNQPQHF. DNA of the CDR3: TGTGCCAGTAGTATAGTAGGGGACAGGGTCAATCAGCCCCAGCATTTT.

V and J are TRBV7-9 and TRBJ1-1, with TRBD1 matching 7 bases. CDR1 and CDR2 (germline): SEHNR, FQNEAQ (reference sequence). The CDR3 contains 15 residues. V gave up 3 bases and J gave up 4 bases; unmatched junction bases: 8. The CDR3 bases are TGTGCCAGCAGCTTGAAACCGACAGGGAGCACTGAAGCTTTCTTT. Translated, it gives CASSLKPTGSTEAFF.

The chain combines TRBV7-9 with TRBJ2-5; 13 positions agree with TRBD2. Trimming took 5 bases from V and 3 from J; bases not matched to a gene: 3. This CDR3 is 15 amino acids long. Germline CDR1 SEHNR, CDR2 FQNEAQ (reference sequence). The CDR3, as DNA: TGTGCCAGCAGCCCCGGGACTAGCGGGGAAGAGACCCAGTACTTC. This codes for CASSPGTSGEETQYF.

The J gene is TRBJ2-7, the V gene TRBV4-1; TRBD2 agrees at 7 bases. Germline assignment: CDR1 MGHRA and CDR2 YSYEKL. Trimming cost V 2 bases and J 1 base; bases outside gene matches: 5. The CDR3 runs to 15 residues. CDR3 loop: CASSQNQGGSYEQYF. The CDR3 DNA follows: TGCGCCAGCAGCCAAAACCAGGGAGGGTCCTACGAGCAGTACTTC.

The chain carries TRBV5-5 and TRBJ2-1; no reliable D call. V dropped 4 bases and J dropped 4 bases, with 9 bases sitting between them. CDR3 size: 13 residues. Germline V gene data show CDR1 as SGHKS and CDR2 as YYEKEE (reference sequence). The CDR3 DNA is TGTGCCAGCAGCGGGCAGACGTACAATGAGCAGTTCTTC. It yields the protein CASSGQTYNEQFF.

The chain recombines TRBV21-1 with TRBJ2-7; the table gives TRBD1 as D, unverified against the DNA. TRBV21-1 is a listed pseudogene. CDR3 length: 15 residues. The CDR3 sequence is CASSKGQGGVGEQYF. The CDR3 DNA reads as TGTGCCAGCAGCAAGGGACAGGGGGGTGTCGGCGAGCAGTACTTC.

This chain uses TRBV7-2 with TRBJ1-2; the D gene is possibly TRBD1 (6 bases). Germline CDR1 SGHTA, CDR2 FQGNSA. The V end lost 1 base, the J end lost 7 bases, and 13 bases lay between the germline ends. This CDR3 has 14 amino acids. The CDR3 coding sequence is TGTGCCAGCAGCTTAGACAGGGCTAGGGGTGGCTACACCTTC. Residues: CASSLDRARGGYTF.

This rearrangement joins TRBV7-9 to TRBJ1-6; 7 bases line up with TRBD1. In germline, CDR1 is SEHNR, CDR2 FQNEAQ (reference sequence). This CDR3 contains 15 residues. With 3 bases clipped from V and 7 bases from J, the junction kept 6 bases outside the gene matches. The chain's CDR3 is CASSFWTGVNSPLHF. The CDR3 DNA reads as TGTGCCAGCAGCTTCTGGACAGGCGTAAATTCACCCCTCCACTTT.

J is TRBJ2-1 and V is TRBV19, with D tentatively TRBD1 (5 bases). CDR1 is LNHDA, CDR2 SQIVND, per germline (reference sequence). CDR3 length: 13 residues. Between the trimmed V and J ends, which lost 4 bases and 9 bases, there was a span of 13 bases. The CDR3 DNA reads TGTGCCAGTAGTACAGGGCAGGGCCGTGAGCAGTTCTTC. Translated: CASSTGQGREQFF.

J is TRBJ2-2 and V is TRBV7-3; D is uncertain. The V end was cut by 2 bases, the J end by 1 base, with 8 bases between. The germline gives CDR1 SGHTA, CDR2 FQGTGA. The length of the CDR3 is 15 residues. CDR3 in amino acids: CASSLSVMNTGELFF. DNA for the CDR3: TGTGCCAGCAGCTTATCAGTAATGAACACCGGGGAGCTGTTTTTT.

The chain links TRBV4-3 to TRBJ1-3, with D perhaps TRBD1 (6 bases). Germline V gene data show CDR1 as LGHNA and CDR2 as YSLEER. CDR3 length: 15 amino acids. The V gene lost 0 bases and the J gene lost 4 bases, with 10 bases spanning the gap. The CDR3 loop reads CASSQDRGNGNTIYF. In nucleotides, the CDR3 is TGCGCCAGCAGCCAAGATAGGGGGAACGGAAACACCATATATTTT.

The genes are TRBV2 and TRBJ2-1, with D unresolved. This CDR3 is built from 14 residues. V lost 2 bases and J 4 bases, leaving 9 bases between the germline ends. CDR1 is SNHLY and CDR2 is FYNNEI in the germline V gene. CDR3 residues: CASSENLRYNEQFF. DNA of the CDR3: TGTGCCAGCAGTGAAAATCTTCGTTACAATGAGCAGTTCTTC.

A few counts support this clone. The V call is TRBV18, the J call TRBJ2-1; 13 bases match TRBD2. V shed 3 bases, J shed 5 bases, and the junction held 7 bases outside the gene matches. This CDR3 contains 17 residues. Germline lookup yields CDR1 KGHSH and CDR2 LQKENI. The CDR3 reads CASSPRTSGRGNNEQFF. CDR3 DNA sequence: TGTGCCAGCTCACCCAGGACTAGCGGGAGAGGGAACAATGAGCAGTTCTTC.

This chain connects TRBV12-3 or TRBV12-4 to TRBJ2-1; 7 bases map to TRBD1. The CDR3 loop spans 12 amino acids. J gave up 12 bases and V 5 bases, and 7 bases lay outside the gene matches. Here the CDR3 reads CASSKQGFGQFF. Here the CDR3 DNA reads TGTGCCAGCAGTAAACAGGGGTTTGGGCAGTTCTTC.

This rearrangement joins TRBV9 to TRBJ2-1; D may be TRBD2 (6 bases). The V end was cut by 3 bases, the J end by 0 bases, with 16 bases between. Germline V gene sequence: CDR1 SGDLS, CDR2 YYNGEE. This CDR3 contains 17 residues. CDR3 sequence reads: CASSENPGLSSYNEQFF. CDR3 nucleotides: TGTGCCAGCAGCGAAAACCCGGGACTCAGCTCCTACAATGAGCAGTTCTTC.

V is TRBV3-1 (or the pseudogene TRBV3-2) and J is TRBJ2-3; tentatively, D is TRBD1 (5 bases). The germline gives CDR1 LGHDT, CDR2 YNNKEL (reference sequence). This CDR3 is built from 18 residues. V was shortened by 4 bases and J by 1 base, with 21 bases between the two germline ends. The chain's CDR3 is CASSLINVQASRTDTQYF. CDR3 coding DNA: TGTGCCAGCAGCCTAATCAACGTACAGGCTTCTCGCACAGATACGCAGTATTTT.

The chain links TRBV7-3 to TRBJ2-3, with 8 bases fitting TRBD2. CDR1 SGHTA and CDR2 FQGTGA come from the germline V gene. Trimming at V came to 4 bases and at J to 0 bases, leaving 6 bases not matched to a gene. The CDR3 length is 16 residues. The CDR3 nucleotides read TGTGCCAGCAGCTCAGGGACTAGGGGGAGCACAGATACGCAGTATTTT. It yields the protein CASSSGTRGSTDTQYF.

The chain links TRBV6-5 to TRBJ2-1; D might be TRBD1 (5 bases). Between the trimmed V and J ends, which lost 2 bases and 11 bases, there was a span of 7 bases. CDR1 MNHEY and CDR2 SVGAGI come from the germline V gene. The CDR3 is 11 amino acids. CDR3 in amino acids: CASSYGAQQFF. Here the CDR3 DNA reads TGTGCCAGCAGTTACGGGGCACAGCAGTTCTTC.

This clone was seen a single time. The chain uses TRBV19 and TRBJ1-1; 7 bases map to TRBD1. CDR1 is LNHDA and CDR2 is SQIVND in the germline V gene (reference sequence). Trimming at V came to 4 bases and at J to 4 bases, leaving 6 bases not matched to a gene. The CDR3 consists of 14 residues. DNA for the CDR3: TGTGCCAGTAGTAAAGACAGGGCCCCCACTGAAGCTTTCTTT. The encoded protein is CASSKDRAPTEAFF.

This chain links TRBV6-5 with TRBJ1-1, with no clear D. The length of the CDR3 is 13 residues. The germline V and J ends were trimmed by 5 bases and 3 bases, with 10 bases remaining between them. CDR1 is MNHEY, CDR2 SVGAGI, per germline. CDR3 amino acids: CASSRGRYTEAFF. The CDR3 bases are TGTGCCAGCAGTCGAGGGAGGTACACTGAAGCTTTCTTT.